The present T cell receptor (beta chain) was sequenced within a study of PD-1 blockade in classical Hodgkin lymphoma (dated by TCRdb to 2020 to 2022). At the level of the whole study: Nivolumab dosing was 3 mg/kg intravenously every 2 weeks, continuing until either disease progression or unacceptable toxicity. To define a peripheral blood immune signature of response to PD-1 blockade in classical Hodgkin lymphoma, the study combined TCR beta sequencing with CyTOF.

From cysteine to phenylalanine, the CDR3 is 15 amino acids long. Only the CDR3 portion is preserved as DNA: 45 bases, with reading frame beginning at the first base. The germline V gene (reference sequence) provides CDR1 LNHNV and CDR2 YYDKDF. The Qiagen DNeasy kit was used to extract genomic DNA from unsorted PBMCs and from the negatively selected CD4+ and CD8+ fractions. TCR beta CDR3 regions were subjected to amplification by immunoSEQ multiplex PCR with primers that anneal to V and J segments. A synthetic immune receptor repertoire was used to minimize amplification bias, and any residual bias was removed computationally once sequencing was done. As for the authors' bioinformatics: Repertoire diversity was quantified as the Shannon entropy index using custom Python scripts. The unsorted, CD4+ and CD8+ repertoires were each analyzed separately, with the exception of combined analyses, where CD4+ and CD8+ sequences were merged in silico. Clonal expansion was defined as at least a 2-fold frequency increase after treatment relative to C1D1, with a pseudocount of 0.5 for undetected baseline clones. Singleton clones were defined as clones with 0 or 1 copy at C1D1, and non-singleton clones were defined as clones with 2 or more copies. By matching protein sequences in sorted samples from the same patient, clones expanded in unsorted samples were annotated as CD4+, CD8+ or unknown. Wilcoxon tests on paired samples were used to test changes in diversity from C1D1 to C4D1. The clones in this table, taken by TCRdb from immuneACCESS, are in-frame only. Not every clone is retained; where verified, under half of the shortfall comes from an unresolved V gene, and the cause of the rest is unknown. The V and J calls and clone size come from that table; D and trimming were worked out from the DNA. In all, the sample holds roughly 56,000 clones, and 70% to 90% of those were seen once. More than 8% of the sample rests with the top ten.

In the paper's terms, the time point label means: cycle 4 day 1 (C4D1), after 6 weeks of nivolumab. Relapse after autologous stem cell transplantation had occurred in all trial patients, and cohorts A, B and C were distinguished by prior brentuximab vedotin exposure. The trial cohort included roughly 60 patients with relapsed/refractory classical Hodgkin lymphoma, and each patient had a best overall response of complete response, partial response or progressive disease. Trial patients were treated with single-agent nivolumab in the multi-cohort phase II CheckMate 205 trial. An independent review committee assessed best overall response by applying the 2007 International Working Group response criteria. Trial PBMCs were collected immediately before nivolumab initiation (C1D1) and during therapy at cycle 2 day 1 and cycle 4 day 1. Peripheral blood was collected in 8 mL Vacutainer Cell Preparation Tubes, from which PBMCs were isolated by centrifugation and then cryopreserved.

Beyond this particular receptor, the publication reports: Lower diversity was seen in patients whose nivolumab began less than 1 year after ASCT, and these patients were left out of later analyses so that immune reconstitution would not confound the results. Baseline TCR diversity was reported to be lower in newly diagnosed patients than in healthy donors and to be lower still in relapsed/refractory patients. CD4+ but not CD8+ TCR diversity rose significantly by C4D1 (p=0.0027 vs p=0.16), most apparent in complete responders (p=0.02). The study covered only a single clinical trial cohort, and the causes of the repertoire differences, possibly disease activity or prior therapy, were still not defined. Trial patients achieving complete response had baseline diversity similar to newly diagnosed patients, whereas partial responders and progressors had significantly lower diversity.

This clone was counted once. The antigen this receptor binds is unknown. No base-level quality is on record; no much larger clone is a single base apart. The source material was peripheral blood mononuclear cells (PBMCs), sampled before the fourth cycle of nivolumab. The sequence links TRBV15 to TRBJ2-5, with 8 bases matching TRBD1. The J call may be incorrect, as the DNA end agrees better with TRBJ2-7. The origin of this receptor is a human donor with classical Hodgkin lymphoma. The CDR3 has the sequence CATSRDRDRHYEQYF. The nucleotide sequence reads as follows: TGTGCCACCAGCAGAGATCGGGACAGGCACTACGAGCAGTACTTC.